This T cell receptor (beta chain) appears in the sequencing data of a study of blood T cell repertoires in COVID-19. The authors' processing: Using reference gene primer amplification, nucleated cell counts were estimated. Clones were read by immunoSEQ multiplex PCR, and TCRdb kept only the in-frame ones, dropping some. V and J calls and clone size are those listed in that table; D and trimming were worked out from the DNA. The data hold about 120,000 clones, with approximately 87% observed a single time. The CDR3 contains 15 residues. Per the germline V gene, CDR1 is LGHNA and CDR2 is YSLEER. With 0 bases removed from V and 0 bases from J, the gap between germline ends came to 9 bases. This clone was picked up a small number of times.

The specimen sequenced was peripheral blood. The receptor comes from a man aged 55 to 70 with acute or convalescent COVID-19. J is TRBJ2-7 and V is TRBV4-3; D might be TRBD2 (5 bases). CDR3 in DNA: TGCGCCAGCAGCCAAGACTCAGGACTCTCCTACGAGCAGTACTTC. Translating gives CASSQDSGLSYEQYF.